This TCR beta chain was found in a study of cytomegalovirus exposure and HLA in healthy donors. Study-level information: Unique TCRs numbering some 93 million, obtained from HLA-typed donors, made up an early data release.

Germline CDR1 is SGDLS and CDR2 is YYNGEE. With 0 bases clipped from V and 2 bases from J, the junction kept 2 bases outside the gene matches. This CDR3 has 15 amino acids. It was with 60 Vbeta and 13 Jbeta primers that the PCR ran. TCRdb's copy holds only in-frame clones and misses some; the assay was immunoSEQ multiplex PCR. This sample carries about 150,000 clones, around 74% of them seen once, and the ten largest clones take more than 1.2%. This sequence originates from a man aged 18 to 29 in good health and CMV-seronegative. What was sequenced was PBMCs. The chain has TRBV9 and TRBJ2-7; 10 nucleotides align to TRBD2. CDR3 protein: CASSVGTSGTYEQYF. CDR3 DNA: TGTGCCAGCAGCGTAGGGACTAGCGGTACCTACGAGCAGTACTTC.